This T cell receptor (beta chain) originates from a study of cytotoxic CD8 clonotypes in ibrutinib-treated CLL. The CDR3 contains 16 residues. With 3 bases removed from V and 0 bases from J, the gap between germline ends came to 12 bases. Germline V gene lookup returns CDR1 SGHAT and CDR2 FQNNGV. Profiled with immunoSEQ multiplex PCR; TCRdb holds only in-frame clones, not every one. Seen here are about 140,000 clones, about 84% observed once, and the top ten hold 7.5% to 8%. The rearrangement uses TRBV11-2 and TRBJ1-3; D ambiguous. The TCR comes from a human donor with chronic lymphocytic leukemia. The sequences come from PBMCs, collected after 36 months of ibrutinib treatment. The CDR3 DNA sequence: TGTGCCAGCAGCTTCACCTCCGGGGACTCTGGAAACACCATATATTTT. Translation: CASSFTSGDSGNTIYF.